One and the same sample provided the 12 T cell receptor beta chains below, sequenced in a study of blood T cell repertoires in COVID-19. The protocol was immunoSEQ multiplex PCR, while the TCRdb copy is restricted to in-frame clones and leaves out a portion. The sample carries about 350,000 clones, approximately 90% recorded once. Sequences were obtained from peripheral blood. Receptors originate from a man aged 25 to 45 with COVID-19, enrolled during active disease.

This chain connects TRBV6-1 to TRBJ2-7; a possible D gene is TRBD1 (6 bases). The germline V and J ends were trimmed by 6 bases and 1 base, with 13 bases remaining between them. CDR3 length: 14 residues. Germline V lookup: CDR1 MNHNS, CDR2 SASEGT. The CDR3, as DNA: TGTGCCAGCAGCGACCCAGGGGTTTCCTACGAGCAGTACTTC. This encodes CASSDPGVSYEQYF.

This clone was observed many times. Other DNA sequences in this sample translate to the same CDR3. The chain carries TRBV18 and TRBJ1-1; tentatively, D is TRBD1 (6 bases). Germline assignment: CDR1 KGHSH and CDR2 LQKENI. V was clipped by 3 bases and J by 5 bases, with 10 bases between them. The CDR3 sequence is 13 residues long. CDR3 in amino acids: CASSPSGETEAFF. The CDR3 DNA reads TGTGCCAGCTCACCTTCAGGGGAGACTGAAGCTTTCTTT.

The CDR3 coding sequence is TGTGCCAGCAGCCATGGACTAGCGGGAGAGGGAGATACGCAGTATTTT. Residues: CASSHGLAGEGDTQYF. The chain uses TRBV9 and TRBJ2-3, with 13 nucleotides matching TRBD2. After removal of 4 bases from V and 5 bases from J, the junction contained 7 bases not matched to a gene. Germline CDR1 SGDLS, CDR2 YYNGEE. CDR3 length equals 16 residues.

CDR3 residues: CASSMVGQGLYEQYF. As DNA, the CDR3 is TGTGCCAGTAGTATGGTCGGACAGGGACTCTACGAGCAGTACTTC. The chain couples TRBV19 to TRBJ2-7; 8 nucleotides align to TRBD1. J gave up 3 bases and V 3 bases, and 7 bases lay outside the gene matches. The CDR3 sequence is 15 residues long. The germline V gene has CDR1 LNHDA and CDR2 SQIVND (reference sequence). Together with reference TRBV19 and TRBJ2-7, the CDR3 gives the full variable domain: DGGITQSPKYLFRKEGQNVTLSCEQNLNHDAMYWYRQDPGQGLRLIYYSQIVNDFQKGDIAEGYSVSREKKESFPLTVTSAQKNPTAFYLCASSMVGQGLYEQYFGPGTRLTVT.

This CDR3 reads CATTGSYSYNSPLHF. Written as DNA, the CDR3 is TGTGCCACGACAGGGAGCTACTCCTATAATTCACCCCTCCACTTT. V is TRBV19 and J is TRBJ1-6; 7 bases agree with TRBD1. This CDR3 has 15 residues. In germline, CDR1 is LNHDA, CDR2 SQIVND (reference sequence). V gave up 10 bases and J gave up 0 bases; unmatched junction bases: 6. The complete variable domain, with remaining parts taken from reference TRBV19 and TRBJ1-6, reads DGGITQSPKYLFRKEGQNVTLSCEQNLNHDAMYWYRQDPGQGLRLIYYSQIVNDFQKGDIAEGYSVSREKKESFPLTVTSAQKNPTAFYLCATTGSYSYNSPLHFGNGTRLTVT.

This sequence joins TRBV19 and TRBJ2-7; TRBD1 matches 8 bases. Looked up from germline, CDR1 is LNHDA and CDR2 is SQIVND (reference sequence). The V gene end was trimmed by 4 bases and the J gene end by 0 bases; junction bases not matched to a gene: 2. The CDR3 contains 14 residues. The CDR3 loop reads CASSTTGVSYEQYF. Here the CDR3 DNA reads TGTGCCAGTAGTACGACAGGGGTCTCCTACGAGCAGTACTTC.

With regard to this clone: A junction boundary mismatches the germline segment, possibly from a read error. V usage is TRBV27 and J usage is TRBJ2-4; 7 positions match TRBD1. CDR3 size: 13 residues. Germline V gene data show CDR1 as MNHEY and CDR2 as SMNVEV (reference sequence). The CDR3 loop is CASGLTGENIQYF. DNA for the CDR3: TGTGCCAGCGGTTTAACAGGGGAAAACATTCAGTACTTC.

The chain combines TRBV7-9 with TRBJ2-7, with D possibly matching TRBD1 (6 bases). Germline V gene data show CDR1 as SEHNR and CDR2 as FQNEAQ (reference sequence). V dropped 4 bases and J dropped 1 base, with 14 bases sitting between them. The CDR3 runs to 15 residues. Written as DNA, the CDR3 is TGTGCCAGCAGCTACCCCGTCGGACAGTCCTACGAGCAGTACTTC. Its translation: CASSYPVGQSYEQYF.

The chain recombines TRBV24-1 with TRBJ2-7, with 14 nucleotides matching TRBD2. The CDR3 has 16 residues. The germline V gene has CDR1 KGHDR and CDR2 SFDVKD. The J segment lost 7 bases and the V segment lost 2 bases, leaving 6 bases of the junction unmatched. The CDR3 here is CATSDSGTSGRWEQYF. CDR3 DNA: TGTGCCACCAGTGATTCCGGGACTAGCGGGAGATGGGAGCAGTACTTC.

The chain uses TRBV28 and TRBJ2-7, with a possible D match to TRBD1 (5 bases). The germline gives CDR1 MDHEN, CDR2 SYDVKM. This CDR3 is built from 15 residues. The germline V and J ends were trimmed by 2 bases and 2 bases, with 13 bases remaining between them. Written as DNA, the CDR3 is TGTGCCAGCAGTTTAAAGACAGTTGGGACCTACGAGCAGTACTTC. The encoded protein is CASSLKTVGTYEQYF.

The J gene is TRBJ1-2, the V gene TRBV5-1; D call uncertain. Germline lookup yields CDR1 SGHRS and CDR2 YFSETQ. The CDR3 consists of 11 residues. The V end lost 5 bases, the J end lost 3 bases, and 5 bases lay between the germline ends. The chain's CDR3 is CASSSHYGYTF. CDR3 DNA: TGCGCCAGCAGTAGTCACTATGGCTACACCTTC. Filled out from reference TRBV5-1 and TRBJ1-2, the complete variable domain reads KAGVTQTPRYLIKTRGQQVTLSCSPISGHRSVSWYQQTPGQGLQFLFEYFSETQRNKGNFPGRFSGRQFSNSRSEMNVSTLELGDSALYLCASSSHYGYTFGSGTRLTVV.

This sequence joins TRBV28 and TRBJ1-2, with a tentative D call TRBD1 (6 bases). V lost 10 bases to trimming and J lost 7 bases, with 16 bases between them. Germline CDR1 reads MDHEN; CDR2 reads SYDVKM. The CDR3 loop spans 12 amino acids. DNA of the CDR3: TGTGCCACGACCAGGGGATACGGTGGCTACACCTTC. Amino acid sequence: CATTRGYGGYTF.